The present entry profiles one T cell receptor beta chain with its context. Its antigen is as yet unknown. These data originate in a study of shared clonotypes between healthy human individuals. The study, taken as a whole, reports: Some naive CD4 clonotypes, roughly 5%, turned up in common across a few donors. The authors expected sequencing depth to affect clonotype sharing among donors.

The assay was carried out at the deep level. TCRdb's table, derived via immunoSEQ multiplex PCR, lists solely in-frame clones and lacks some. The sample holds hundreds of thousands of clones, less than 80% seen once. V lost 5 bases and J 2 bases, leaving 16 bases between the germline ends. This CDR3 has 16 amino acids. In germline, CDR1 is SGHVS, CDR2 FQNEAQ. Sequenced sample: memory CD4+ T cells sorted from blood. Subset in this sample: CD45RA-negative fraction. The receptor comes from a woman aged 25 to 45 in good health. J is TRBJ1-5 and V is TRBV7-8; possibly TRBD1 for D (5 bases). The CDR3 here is CASSGSTGTGNQPQHF. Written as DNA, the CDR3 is TGTGCCAGCAGCGGATCCACCGGGACGGGCAATCAGCCCCAGCATTTT.